The rows below give T cell receptor beta chains drawn from one sample of a study of monozygotic twins with inflammatory bowel disease. TCRdb re-called the 5' RACE reads and gives one entry per CDR3 protein, without DNA. Its clone listing holds 400,000 to 500,000 distinct CDR3 sequences. Sequencing used blood. The origin of the receptors is a human donor with ulcerative colitis or Crohn's disease, or a healthy co-twin of an affected twin (not recorded which). Both conserved end residues are part of each CDR3.

TRBV20-1	TRBJ1-1	CSARGSPGTAEAFF
TRBV18	TRBJ2-7	CASSPFTGQRNEQYF
TRBV20-1	TRBJ1-1	CSARPDRNTEAFF
TRBV6-5	TRBJ2-4	CASSLGQGAKNIQYF
TRBV12-3/TRBV12-4	TRBJ2-7	CASSLDSIYEQYF
TRBV7-9	TRBJ2-7	CASSGGLERGAYEQYF
TRBV28	TRBJ1-1	CASSLGHDLEAFF
TRBV30	TRBJ2-7	CAWFARDWSSYEQYF
TRBV21-1	TRBJ2-3	CASSKARNRGWGLTDTQYF
TRBV15	TRBJ2-3	CATRKTGTDTQYF
TRBV5-1	TRBJ2-5	CASSLGVLGGGETQYF
TRBV11-1	TRBJ1-3	CASSSRQGAWSSGNTIYF
TRBV20-1	TRBJ2-7	CSAGELRLEQYF
TRBV7-2	TRBJ2-5	CASSLAGGGLETQYF
TRBV28	TRBJ1-2	CASSLRQGAWANYGYTF
TRBV27	TRBJ1-3	CASSLRQGVGNTIYF
TRBV28	TRBJ2-1	CASSSNNRVLYNEQFF
TRBV10-2	TRBJ2-7	CASRYRSSYEQYF
TRBV5-8	TRBJ1-1	CASSLLRGVGAFF
TRBV5-1	TRBJ2-1	CASSDGQVGTRRDNEQFF
TRBV6-1	TRBJ2-3	CATSLGGASTDTQYF
TRBV4-1	TRBJ2-5	CASSRLVWKETQYF